Included here is one T cell receptor (beta chain) sequence, with context. This clone's antigen is unknown. Base qualities are not at hand, and no much larger clone is one base apart. Focal radiation therapy combined with CTLA-4 blockade (ipilimumab) was tested in patients with chemo-refractory metastatic non-small-cell lung cancer. The CDR3 starts with the cysteine, ends with the phenylalanine, and has 13 residues. Only CDR3 DNA remains: 39 bases, in frame from the first base. The junction shows trimming of 6 bases on V and 6 bases on J, and the gene matches do not reach 4 bases of it. CDR1 and CDR2, per the germline V gene, are MNHEY and SVGAGI. The library relied on the immunoSEQ multiplex PCR assay. TCRdb retrieved this table from immuneACCESS and kept in-frame rearrangements only. Not all clones are present; in checked studies, unresolved V genes account for under half, and no reason is known for the remainder. Recorded for this sample are 30,000 or so clones; 70% of them occurred a single time. The ten largest clones represent 4% of the sample.

This entry belongs to a study of radiotherapy plus CTLA-4 blockade in lung cancer listed by TCRdb under 2018. Concerning the study at large: Among enrolled patients, 18% had an objective response and roughly 33% reached disease control. Summary of the overall study and its limitations: After treatment with radiotherapy and ipilimumab, TCR clones that originated in tumors expanded in peripheral blood. Early dynamic changes in blood T cell clones, together with increased serum interferon-beta after radiation, were reported as the strongest predictors of response.

The TCR originated in a human donor with non-small cell lung cancer who had stable disease on radiotherapy plus ipilimumab. The sample in question was peripheral blood, obtained from a patient treated with radiotherapy plus ipilimumab. The V gene is TRBV6-5 and the J gene is TRBJ2-1; TRBD1 matches 8 bases in the middle. The bases are TGTGCCAGCAGCCCAACAGGGGGCAATGAGCAGTTCTTC. The translation is CASSPTGGNEQFF.